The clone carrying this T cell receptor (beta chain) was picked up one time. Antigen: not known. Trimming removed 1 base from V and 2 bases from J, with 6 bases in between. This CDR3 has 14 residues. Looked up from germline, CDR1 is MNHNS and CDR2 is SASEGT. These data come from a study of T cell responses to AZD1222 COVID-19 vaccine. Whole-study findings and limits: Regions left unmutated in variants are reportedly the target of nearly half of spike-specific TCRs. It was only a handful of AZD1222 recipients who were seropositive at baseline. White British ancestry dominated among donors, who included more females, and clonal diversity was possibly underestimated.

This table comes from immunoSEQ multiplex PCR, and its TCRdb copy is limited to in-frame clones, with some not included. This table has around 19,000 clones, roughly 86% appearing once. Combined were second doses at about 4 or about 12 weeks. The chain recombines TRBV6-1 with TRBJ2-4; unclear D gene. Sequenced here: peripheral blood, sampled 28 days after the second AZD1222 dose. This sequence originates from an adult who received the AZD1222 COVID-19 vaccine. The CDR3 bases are TGTGCCAGCAGTGAAGTAGGAACCAAAAACATTCAGTACTTC. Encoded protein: CASSEVGTKNIQYF.